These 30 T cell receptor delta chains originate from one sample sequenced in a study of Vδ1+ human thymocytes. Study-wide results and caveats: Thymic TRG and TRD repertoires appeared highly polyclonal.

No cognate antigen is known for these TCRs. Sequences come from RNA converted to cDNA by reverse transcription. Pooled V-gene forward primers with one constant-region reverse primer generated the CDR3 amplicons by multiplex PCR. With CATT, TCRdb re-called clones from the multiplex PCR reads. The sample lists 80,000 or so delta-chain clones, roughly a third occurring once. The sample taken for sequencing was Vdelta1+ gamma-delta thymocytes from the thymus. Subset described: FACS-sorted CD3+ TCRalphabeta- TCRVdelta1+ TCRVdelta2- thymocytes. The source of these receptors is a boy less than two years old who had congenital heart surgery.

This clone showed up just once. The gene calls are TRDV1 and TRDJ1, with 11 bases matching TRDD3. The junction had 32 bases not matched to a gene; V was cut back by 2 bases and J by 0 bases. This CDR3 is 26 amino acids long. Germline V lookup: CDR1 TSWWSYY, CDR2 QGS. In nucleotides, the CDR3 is TGTGCTCTTGGGGAAGTTCAGTCGTGGGTTGGGACTAAGACCCCGTACTGGGGGATATACACCGATAAACTCATCTTT. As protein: CALGEVQSWVGTKTPYWGIYTDKLIF.

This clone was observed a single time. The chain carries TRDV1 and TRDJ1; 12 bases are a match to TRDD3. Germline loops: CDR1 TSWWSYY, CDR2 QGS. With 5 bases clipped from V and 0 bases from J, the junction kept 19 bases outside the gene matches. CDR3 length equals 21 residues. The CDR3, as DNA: TGTGCTCTTGGGCAAGAGGGACACTGGGGGATACCGTACTCGTACACCGATAAACTCATCTTT. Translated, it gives CALGQEGHWGIPYSYTDKLIF.

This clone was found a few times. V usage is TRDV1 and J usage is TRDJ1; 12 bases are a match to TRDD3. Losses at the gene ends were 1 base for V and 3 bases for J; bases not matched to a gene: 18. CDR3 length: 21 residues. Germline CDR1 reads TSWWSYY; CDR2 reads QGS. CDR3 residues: CALGEPGLPQPDWGIPDKLIF. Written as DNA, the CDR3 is TGTGCTCTTGGGGAACCTGGCCTACCCCAGCCTGACTGGGGGATACCCGATAAACTCATCTTT.

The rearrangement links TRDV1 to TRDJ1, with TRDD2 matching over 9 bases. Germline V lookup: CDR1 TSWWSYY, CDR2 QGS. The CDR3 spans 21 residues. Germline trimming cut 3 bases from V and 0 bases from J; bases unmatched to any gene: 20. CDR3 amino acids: CALGDQAFLLSWGAYTDKLIF. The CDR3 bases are TGTGCTCTTGGGGATCAAGCCTTCCTACTTTCCTGGGGGGCGTACACCGATAAACTCATCTTT.

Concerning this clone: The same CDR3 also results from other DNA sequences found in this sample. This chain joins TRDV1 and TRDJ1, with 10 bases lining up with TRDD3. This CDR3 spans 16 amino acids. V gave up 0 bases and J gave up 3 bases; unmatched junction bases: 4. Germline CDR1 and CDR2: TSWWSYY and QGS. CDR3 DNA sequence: TGTGCTCTTGGGGAACTAGGCTGGGGGATATCCGATAAACTCATCTTT. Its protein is CALGELGWGISDKLIF.

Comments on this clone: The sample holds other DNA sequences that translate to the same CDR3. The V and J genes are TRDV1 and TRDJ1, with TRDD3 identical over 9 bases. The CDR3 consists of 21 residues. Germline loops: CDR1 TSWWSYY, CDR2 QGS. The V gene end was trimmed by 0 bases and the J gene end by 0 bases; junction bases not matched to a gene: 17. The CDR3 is CALGELIPSYWGTPYTDKLIF. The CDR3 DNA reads TGTGCTCTTGGGGAACTCATCCCATCGTACTGGGGGACCCCGTACACCGATAAACTCATCTTT.

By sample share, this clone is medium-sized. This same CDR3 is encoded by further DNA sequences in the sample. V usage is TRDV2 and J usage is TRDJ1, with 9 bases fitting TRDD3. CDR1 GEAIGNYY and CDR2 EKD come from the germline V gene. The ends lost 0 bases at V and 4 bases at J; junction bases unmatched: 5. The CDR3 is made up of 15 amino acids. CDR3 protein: CACDTGGYSGDKLIF. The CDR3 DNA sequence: TGTGCCTGTGACACCGGGGGATACTCGGGCGATAAACTCATCTTT.

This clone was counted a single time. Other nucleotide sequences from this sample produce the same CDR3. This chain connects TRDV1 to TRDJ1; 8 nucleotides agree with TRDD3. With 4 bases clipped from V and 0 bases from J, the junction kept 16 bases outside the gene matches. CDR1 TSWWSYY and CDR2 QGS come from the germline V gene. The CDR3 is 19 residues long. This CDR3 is CALGGQPTFAGGDTDKLIF. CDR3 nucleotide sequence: TGTGCTCTTGGGGGCCAGCCTACGTTCGCTGGGGGAGACACCGATAAACTCATCTTT.

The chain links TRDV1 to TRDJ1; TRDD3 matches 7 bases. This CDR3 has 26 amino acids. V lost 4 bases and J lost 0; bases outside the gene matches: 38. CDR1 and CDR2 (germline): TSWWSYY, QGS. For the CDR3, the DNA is TGTGCTCTTGGGGCGATCCATACCCTGGAGGGATCTATAAGAAGGTGGGGGAGCCGGCACACCGATAAACTCATCTTT. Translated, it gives CALGAIHTLEGSIRRWGSRHTDKLIF.

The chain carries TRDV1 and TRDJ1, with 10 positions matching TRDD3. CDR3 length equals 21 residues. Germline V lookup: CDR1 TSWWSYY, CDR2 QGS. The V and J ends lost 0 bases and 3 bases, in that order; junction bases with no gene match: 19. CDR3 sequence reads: CALGELLRPGSVLGDSDKLIF. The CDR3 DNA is TGTGCTCTTGGGGAACTACTACGCCCCGGGTCTGTACTGGGGGATTCCGATAAACTCATCTTT.

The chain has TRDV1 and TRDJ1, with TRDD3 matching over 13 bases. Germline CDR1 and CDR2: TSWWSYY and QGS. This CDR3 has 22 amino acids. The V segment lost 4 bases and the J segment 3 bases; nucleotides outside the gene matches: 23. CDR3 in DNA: TGTGCTCTTGGGGGTCCCACCTTCCTTACACCAGACTGGGGGATACGGGCCGATAAACTCATCTTT. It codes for CALGGPTFLTPDWGIRADKLIF.

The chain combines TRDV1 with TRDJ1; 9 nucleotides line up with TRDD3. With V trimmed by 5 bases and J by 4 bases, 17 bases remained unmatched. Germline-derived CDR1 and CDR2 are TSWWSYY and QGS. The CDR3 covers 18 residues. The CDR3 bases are TGTGCTCTTGGGACCCCCAGCACTGGGGGACCTACACGCGATAAACTCATCTTT. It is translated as CALGTPSTGGPTRDKLIF.

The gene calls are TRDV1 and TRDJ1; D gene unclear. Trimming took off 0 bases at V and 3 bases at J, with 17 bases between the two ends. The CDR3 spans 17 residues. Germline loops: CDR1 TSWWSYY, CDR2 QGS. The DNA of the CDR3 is TGTGCTCTTGGGGAACTAGTCCCCCCCCCTGATCCCGATAAACTCATCTTT. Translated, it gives CALGELVPPPDPDKLIF.

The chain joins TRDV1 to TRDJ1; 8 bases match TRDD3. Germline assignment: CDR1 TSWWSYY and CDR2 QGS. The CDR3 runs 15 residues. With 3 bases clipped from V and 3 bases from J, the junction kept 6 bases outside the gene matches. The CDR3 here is CALGDAGYASDKLIF. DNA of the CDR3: TGTGCTCTTGGGGACGCGGGATACGCATCCGATAAACTCATCTTT.

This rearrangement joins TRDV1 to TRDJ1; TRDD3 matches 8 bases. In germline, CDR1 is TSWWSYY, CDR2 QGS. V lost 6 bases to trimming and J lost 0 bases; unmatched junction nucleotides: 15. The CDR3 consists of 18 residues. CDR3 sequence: CALGPWGGIRVNTDKLIF. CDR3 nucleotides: TGTGCTCTTGGACCTTGGGGTGGGATACGCGTTAACACCGATAAACTCATCTTT.

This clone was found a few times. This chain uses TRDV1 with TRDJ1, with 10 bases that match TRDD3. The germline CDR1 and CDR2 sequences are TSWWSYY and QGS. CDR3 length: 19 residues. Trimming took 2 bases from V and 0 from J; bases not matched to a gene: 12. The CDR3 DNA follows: TGTGCTCTTGGGGAAAGCGGGGTTGGGGGATACAACTACACCGATAAACTCATCTTT. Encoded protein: CALGESGVGGYNYTDKLIF.

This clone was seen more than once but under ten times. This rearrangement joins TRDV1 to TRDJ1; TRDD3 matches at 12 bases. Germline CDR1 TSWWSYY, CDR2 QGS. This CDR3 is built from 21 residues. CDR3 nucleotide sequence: TGTGCCCCACTACCTCCCGATTCCTCGCTGGGGGATACGATCCACACCGATAAACTCATCTTT. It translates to CAPLPPDSSLGDTIHTDKLIF.

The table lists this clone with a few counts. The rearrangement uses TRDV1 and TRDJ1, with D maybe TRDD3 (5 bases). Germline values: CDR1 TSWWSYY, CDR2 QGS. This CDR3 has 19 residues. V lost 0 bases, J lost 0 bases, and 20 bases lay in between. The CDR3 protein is CALGELYTLHAIYTDKLIF. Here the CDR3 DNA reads TGTGCTCTTGGGGAACTTTATACGCTCCACGCGATATACACCGATAAACTCATCTTT.

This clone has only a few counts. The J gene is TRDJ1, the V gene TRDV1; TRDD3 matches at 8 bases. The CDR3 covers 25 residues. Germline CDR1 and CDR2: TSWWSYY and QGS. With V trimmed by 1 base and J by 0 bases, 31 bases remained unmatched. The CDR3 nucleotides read TGTGCTCTTGGGGAACCAGGAATCCGACCTAGCTCCCAATATGGGGGATCGTCCTACACCGATAAACTCATCTTT. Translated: CALGEPGIRPSSQYGGSSYTDKLIF.

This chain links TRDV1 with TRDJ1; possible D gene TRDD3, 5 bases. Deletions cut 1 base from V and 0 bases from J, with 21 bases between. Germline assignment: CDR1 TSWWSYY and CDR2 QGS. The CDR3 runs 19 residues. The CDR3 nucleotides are TGTGCTCTTGGGGAACCCCGAGAATCCGGGGGGGCTTACACCGATAAACTCATCTTT. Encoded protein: CALGEPRESGGAYTDKLIF.

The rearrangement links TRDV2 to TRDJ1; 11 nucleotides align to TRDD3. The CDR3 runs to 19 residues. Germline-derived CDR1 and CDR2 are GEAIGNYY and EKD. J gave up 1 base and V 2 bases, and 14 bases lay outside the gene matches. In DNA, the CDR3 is TGTGCCTGTGACAGTACTGGGGGATATGTAGGACAATTCACCGATAAACTCATCTTT. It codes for CACDSTGGYVGQFTDKLIF.

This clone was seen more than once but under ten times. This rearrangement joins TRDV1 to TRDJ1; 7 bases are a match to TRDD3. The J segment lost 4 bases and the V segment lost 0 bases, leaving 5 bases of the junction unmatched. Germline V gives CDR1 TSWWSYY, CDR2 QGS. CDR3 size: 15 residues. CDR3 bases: TGTGCTCTTGGGGAACTCGGGAGGGGGATCGATAAACTCATCTTT. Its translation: CALGELGRGIDKLIF.

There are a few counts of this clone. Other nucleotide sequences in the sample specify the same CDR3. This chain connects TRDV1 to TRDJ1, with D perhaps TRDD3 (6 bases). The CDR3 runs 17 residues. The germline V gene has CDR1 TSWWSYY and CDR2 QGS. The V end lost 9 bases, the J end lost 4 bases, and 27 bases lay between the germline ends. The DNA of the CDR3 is TGTGCTCTGAACGAGGGGCTTACGTACTGGGAAGGCGATAAACTCATCTTT. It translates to CALNEGLTYWEGDKLIF.

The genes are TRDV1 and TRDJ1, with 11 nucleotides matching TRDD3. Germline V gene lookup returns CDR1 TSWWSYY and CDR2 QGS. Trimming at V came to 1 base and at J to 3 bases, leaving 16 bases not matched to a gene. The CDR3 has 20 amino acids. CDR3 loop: CALGEPVEPAMGDTADKLIF. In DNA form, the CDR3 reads TGTGCTCTTGGGGAACCGGTTGAACCTGCCATGGGGGATACGGCCGATAAACTCATCTTT.

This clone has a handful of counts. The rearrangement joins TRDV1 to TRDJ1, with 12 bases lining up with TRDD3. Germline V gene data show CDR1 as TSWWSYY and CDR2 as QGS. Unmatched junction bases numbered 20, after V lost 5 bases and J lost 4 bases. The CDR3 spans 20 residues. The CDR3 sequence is CALGFTQPAVLGDTSDKLIF. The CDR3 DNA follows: TGTGCTCTTGGGTTCACCCAACCCGCAGTACTGGGGGATACAAGCGATAAACTCATCTTT.

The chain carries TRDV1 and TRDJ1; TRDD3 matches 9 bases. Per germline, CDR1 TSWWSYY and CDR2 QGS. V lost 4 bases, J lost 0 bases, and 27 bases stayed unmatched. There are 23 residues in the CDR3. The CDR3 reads CALGGSTRGPTRGYAPYTDKLIF. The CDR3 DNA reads TGTGCTCTTGGGGGATCCACAAGGGGGCCTACTCGGGGATACGCCCCGTACACCGATAAACTCATCTTT.

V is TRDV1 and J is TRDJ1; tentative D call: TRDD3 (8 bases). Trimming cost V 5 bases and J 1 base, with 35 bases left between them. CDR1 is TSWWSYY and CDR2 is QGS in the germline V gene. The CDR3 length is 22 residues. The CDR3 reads CALGPRPSSRVLGDRGTDKLIF. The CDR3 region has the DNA TGTGCTCTTGGGCCTAGACCTTCCTCGAGAGTGCTGGGGGACCGGGGCACCGATAAACTCATCTTT.

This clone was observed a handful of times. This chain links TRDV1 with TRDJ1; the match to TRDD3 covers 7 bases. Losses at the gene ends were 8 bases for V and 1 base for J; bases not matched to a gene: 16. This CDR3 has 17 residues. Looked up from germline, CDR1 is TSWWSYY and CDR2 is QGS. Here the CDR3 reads CALTHAGGVVRTDKLIF. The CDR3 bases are TGTGCTCTTACCCATGCTGGGGGGGTCGTACGCACCGATAAACTCATCTTT.

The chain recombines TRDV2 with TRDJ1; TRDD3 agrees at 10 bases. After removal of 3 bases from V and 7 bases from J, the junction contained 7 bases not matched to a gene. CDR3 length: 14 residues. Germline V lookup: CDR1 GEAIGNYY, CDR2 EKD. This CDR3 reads CACDCTGGSVKLIF. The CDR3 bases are TGTGCCTGTGACTGTACTGGGGGATCGGTTAAACTCATCTTT.

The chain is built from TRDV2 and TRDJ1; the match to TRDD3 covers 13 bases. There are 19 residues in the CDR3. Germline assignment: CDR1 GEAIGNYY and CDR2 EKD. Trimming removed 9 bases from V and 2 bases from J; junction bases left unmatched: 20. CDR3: CATGQVSYWGIRGTDKLIF. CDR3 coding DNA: TGTGCCACCGGTCAGGTCTCCTACTGGGGGATACGCGGGACCGATAAACTCATCTTT.